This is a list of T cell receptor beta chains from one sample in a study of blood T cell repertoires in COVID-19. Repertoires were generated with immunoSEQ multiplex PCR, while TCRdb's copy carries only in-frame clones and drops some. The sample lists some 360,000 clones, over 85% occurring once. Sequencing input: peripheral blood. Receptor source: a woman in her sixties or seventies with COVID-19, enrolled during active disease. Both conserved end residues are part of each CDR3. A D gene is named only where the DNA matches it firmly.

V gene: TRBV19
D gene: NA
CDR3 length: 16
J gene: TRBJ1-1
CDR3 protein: CASRNPGGSANTEAFF

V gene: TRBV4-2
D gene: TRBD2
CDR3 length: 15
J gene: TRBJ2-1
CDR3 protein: CASSQEGGGASEQFF

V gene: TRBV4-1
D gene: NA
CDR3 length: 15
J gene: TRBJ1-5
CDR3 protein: CASSQGPPNNQPQHF

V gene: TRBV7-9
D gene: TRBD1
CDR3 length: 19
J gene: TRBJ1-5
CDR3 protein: CASSLVRGQGWTSNQPQHF

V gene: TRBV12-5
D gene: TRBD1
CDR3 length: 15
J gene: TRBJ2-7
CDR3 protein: CASGFGTGGPYEQYF

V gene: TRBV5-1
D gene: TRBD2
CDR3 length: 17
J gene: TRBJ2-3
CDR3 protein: CASSSASGGANTDTQYF

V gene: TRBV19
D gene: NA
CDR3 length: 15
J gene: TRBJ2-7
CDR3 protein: CASSSTGQGSYEQYF

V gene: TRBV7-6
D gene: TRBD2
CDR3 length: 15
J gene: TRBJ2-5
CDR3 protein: CASSGGLAGGRTQYF

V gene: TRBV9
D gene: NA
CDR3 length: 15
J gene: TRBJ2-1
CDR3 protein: CASSVGGTFPNEQFF

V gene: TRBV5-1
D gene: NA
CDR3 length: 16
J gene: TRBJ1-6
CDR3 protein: CASSIQQSSYNSPLHF

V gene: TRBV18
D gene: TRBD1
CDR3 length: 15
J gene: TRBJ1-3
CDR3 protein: CASTDRGLSGNTIYF

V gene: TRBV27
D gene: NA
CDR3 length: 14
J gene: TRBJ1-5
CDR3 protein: CASSQTYSNQPQHF

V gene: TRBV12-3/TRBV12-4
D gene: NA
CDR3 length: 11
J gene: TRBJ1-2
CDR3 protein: CASSFSYGYTF

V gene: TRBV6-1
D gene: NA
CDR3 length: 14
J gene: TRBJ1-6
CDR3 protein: CASSETQSYSPLHF

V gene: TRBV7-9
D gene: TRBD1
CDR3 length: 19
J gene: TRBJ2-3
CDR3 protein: CASSLPGQGVHASTDTQYF

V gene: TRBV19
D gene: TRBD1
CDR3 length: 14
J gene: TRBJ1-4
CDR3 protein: CASSMDRAREKLFF

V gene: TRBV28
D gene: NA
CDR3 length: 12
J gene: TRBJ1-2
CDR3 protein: CASSSFALGYTF

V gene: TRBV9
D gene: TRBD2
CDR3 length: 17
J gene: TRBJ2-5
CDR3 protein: CASSVGILAGGKETQYF

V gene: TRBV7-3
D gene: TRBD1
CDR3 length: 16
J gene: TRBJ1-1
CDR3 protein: CASSLTGAGGNTEAFF

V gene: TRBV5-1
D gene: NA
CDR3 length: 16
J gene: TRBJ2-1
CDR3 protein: CASSTTGTVTYNEQFF

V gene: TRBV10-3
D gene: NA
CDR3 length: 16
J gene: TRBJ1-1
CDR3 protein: CAISEYGGQLNTEAFF

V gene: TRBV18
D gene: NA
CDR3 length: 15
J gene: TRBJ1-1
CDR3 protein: CASSPRGGLGTEAFF

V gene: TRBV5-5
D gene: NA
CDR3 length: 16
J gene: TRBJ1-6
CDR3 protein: CASSEHGSRVVSPLHF

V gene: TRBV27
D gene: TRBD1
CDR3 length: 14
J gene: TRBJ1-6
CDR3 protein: CASTPTGENSPLHF

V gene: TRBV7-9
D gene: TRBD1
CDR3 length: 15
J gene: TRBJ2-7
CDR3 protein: CASSDPGQGHYEQYF

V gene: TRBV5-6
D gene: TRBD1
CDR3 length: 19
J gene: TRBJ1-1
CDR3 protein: CASSFMGRRQGFMNTEAFF

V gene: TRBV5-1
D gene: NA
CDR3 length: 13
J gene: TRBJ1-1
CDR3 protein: CASSPVMNTEAFF

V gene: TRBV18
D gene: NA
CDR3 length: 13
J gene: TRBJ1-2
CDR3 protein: CASSPGPTGGYTF

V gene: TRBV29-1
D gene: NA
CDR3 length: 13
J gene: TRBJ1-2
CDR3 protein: CSVGPQGSYGYTF

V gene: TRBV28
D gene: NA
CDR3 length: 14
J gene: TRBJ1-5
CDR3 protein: CASSLGGGNQPQHF

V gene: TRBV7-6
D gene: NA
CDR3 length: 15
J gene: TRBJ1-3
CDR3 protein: CASSLARTAGNTIYF

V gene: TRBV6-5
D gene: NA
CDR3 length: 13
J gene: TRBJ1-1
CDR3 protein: CASGLQLATEAFF

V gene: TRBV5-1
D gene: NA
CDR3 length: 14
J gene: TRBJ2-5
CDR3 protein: CASSLGRFQETQYF

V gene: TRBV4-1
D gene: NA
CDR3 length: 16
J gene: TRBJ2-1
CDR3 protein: CASSQADAREGNEQFF

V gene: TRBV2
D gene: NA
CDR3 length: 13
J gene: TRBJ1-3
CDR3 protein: CASRSRSGNTIYF

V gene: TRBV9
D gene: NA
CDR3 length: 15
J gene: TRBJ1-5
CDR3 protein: CASSVGVGAREPQHF

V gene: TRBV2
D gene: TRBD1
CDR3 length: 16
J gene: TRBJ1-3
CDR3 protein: CASSRDRPISGNTIYF

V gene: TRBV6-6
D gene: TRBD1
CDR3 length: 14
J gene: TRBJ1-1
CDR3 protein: CASSYSDRGTEAFF

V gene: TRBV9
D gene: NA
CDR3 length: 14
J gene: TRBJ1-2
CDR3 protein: CASRNPTKLRGYTF

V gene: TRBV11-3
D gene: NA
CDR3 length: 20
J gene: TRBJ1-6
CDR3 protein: CASSSDRPKTYSSYNSPLHF

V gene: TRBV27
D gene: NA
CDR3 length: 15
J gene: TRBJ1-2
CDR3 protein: CASSFQGGSNYGYTF

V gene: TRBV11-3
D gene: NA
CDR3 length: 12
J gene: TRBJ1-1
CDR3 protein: CASSKEGTEAFF

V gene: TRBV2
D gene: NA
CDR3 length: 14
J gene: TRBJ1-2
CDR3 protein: CASSDPASGGGYTF

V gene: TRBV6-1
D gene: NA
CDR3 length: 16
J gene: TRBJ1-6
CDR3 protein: CASSGPREAYNSPLHF

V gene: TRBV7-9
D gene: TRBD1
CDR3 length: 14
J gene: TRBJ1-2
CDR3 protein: CASSDRGVNYGYTF

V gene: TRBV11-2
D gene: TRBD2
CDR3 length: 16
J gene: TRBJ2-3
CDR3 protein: CASSSLAGHSTDTQYF

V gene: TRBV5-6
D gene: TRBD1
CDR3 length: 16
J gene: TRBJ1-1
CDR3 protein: CASSGSGGGVNTEAFF

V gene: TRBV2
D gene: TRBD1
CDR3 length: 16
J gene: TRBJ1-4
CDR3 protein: CASSEAPGQGRQKLFF

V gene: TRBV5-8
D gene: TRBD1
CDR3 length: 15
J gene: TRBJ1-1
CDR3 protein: CASSLGQGPNTEAFF

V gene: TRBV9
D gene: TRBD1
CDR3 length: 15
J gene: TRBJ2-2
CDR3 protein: CASSPGTGYTGELFF

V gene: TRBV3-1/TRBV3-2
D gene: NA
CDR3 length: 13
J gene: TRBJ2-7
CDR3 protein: CASSPRESYEQYF

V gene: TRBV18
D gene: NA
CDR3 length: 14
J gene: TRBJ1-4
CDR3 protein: CASSPRGVVKEAIF

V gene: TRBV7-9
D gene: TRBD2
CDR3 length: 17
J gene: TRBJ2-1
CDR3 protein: CASSSNLLAESYNEQFF

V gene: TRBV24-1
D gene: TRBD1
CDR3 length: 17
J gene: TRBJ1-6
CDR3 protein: CATSDRKTGGRNSPLHF

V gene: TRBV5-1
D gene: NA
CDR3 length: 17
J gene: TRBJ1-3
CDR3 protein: CASTSYPVGLSGNTIYF

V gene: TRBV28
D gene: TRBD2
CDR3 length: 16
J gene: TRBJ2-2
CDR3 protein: CASSPGTSRNTGELFF

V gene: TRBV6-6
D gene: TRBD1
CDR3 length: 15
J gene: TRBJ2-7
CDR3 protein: CASKSGQGTFYEQYF